This TCR beta chain was recorded in a study of CD4+ T cells in melanoma. Study outcomes and limitations: CD8+ T cell, macrophage and B cell function reportedly correlated with neoantigen-specific CD4+ T cells.

V gave up 5 bases and J gave up 1 base; unmatched junction bases: 9. CDR1 is SGHAT and CDR2 is FQNNGV in the germline V gene. There are 16 residues in the CDR3. Remarks on this clone: Its target is unknown.

Assay used: immunoSEQ multiplex PCR; TCRdb lists only in-frame clones, some missing. The sample records roughly 21,000 clones, around 80% being singletons. The TCR originated in a human donor with melanoma. The chain recombines TRBV11-2 with TRBJ2-5, with TRBD2 matching over 8 bases. This CDR3 reads CASSQNRGGLQETQYF. The CDR3 nucleotides are TGTGCCAGCAGCCAGAATCGGGGGGGGCTCCAAGAGACCCAGTACTTC.